Listed below are T cell receptor beta chains from one sample, sequenced in a study of shared clonotypes between healthy human individuals. Assay: immunoSEQ multiplex PCR; the TCRdb copy retains only in-frame clones and omits some. The sample holds about 300,000 clones, around 67% seen once. The sample comprised memory CD4+ T cells sorted from blood. The receptors were sampled from a man aged 30 to 45 in good health. CDR3s include the opening cysteine and the closing phenylalanine or tryptophan. The order of the fields is CDR3 length, clone size, D gene, V gene, J gene, CDR3 protein, CDR3 DNA. A D gene is named only where the DNA matches it firmly. Clone size is given for some rows only: seen once, a few or many times, or a class if the clone is expanded.

14	NA	NA	TRBV30	TRBJ1-3	CAWRRDNSGNTIYF	TGTGCCTGGAGGAGGGACAACTCTGGAAACACCATATATTTT
13	NA	TRBD1	TRBV5-4	TRBJ2-3	CASSDGQGYTQYF	TGTGCCAGCAGCGACGGACAGGGATATACGCAGTATTTT
15	many	TRBD1	TRBV27	TRBJ2-3	CASSLRKGATDTQYF	TGTGCCAGCAGTTTACGAAAGGGGGCCACAGATACGCAGTATTTT
13	NA	TRBD1	TRBV2	TRBJ2-5	CASSEDRGETQYF	TGTGCCAGCAGTGAGGACAGGGGAGAGACCCAGTACTTC
15	NA	TRBD2	TRBV10-2	TRBJ2-5	CASSRTSGSRETQYF	TGCGCCAGCAGTAGGACTAGCGGGAGCCGTGAGACCCAGTACTTC
13	once	TRBD1	TRBV29-1	TRBJ2-1	CSVDRDREGRQFF	TGCAGCGTGGACCGGGACAGGGAGGGTAGGCAGTTCTTC
13	NA	NA	TRBV11-3	TRBJ1-1	CASSLEENTEAFF	TGTGCCAGCAGCTTAGAAGAGAACACTGAAGCTTTCTTT
14	few	NA	TRBV2	TRBJ1-1	CASSREDGPTEAFF	TGTGCCAGCAGTCGCGAGGACGGTCCCACTGAAGCTTTCTTT
16	NA	NA	TRBV9	TRBJ2-1	CASSVGQGRLNNEQFF	TGTGCCAGCAGCGTAGGGCAGGGGAGGCTCAATAATGAGCAGTTCTTC
18	NA	NA	TRBV7-9	TRBJ1-5	CASSLGDTRTYSNQPQHF	TGTGCCAGCAGCTTAGGGGACACCAGGACTTATAGCAATCAGCCCCAGCATTTT
17	NA	TRBD2	TRBV5-1	TRBJ2-2	CASRPRPGLETTGELFF	TGCGCCAGCAGACCCCGACCGGGACTAGAGACGACCGGGGAGCTGTTTTTT
14	medium-sized	NA	TRBV6-1	TRBJ1-1	CASSAVASDTEAFF	TGTGCCAGCAGTGCCGTGGCAAGTGACACTGAAGCTTTCTTT
11	NA	NA	TRBV30	TRBJ1-2	CAWSVLYGYTF	TGTGCCTGGAGTGTACTCTATGGCTACACCTTC
14	NA	NA	TRBV7-9	TRBJ2-3	CASSQEGTTDTQYF	TGTGCCAGCTCGCAGGAGGGGACCACAGATACGCAGTATTTT
13	NA	NA	TRBV7-9	TRBJ1-1	CASSPDSNTEAFF	TGTGCCAGCAGCCCTGACAGCAACACTGAAGCTTTCTTT